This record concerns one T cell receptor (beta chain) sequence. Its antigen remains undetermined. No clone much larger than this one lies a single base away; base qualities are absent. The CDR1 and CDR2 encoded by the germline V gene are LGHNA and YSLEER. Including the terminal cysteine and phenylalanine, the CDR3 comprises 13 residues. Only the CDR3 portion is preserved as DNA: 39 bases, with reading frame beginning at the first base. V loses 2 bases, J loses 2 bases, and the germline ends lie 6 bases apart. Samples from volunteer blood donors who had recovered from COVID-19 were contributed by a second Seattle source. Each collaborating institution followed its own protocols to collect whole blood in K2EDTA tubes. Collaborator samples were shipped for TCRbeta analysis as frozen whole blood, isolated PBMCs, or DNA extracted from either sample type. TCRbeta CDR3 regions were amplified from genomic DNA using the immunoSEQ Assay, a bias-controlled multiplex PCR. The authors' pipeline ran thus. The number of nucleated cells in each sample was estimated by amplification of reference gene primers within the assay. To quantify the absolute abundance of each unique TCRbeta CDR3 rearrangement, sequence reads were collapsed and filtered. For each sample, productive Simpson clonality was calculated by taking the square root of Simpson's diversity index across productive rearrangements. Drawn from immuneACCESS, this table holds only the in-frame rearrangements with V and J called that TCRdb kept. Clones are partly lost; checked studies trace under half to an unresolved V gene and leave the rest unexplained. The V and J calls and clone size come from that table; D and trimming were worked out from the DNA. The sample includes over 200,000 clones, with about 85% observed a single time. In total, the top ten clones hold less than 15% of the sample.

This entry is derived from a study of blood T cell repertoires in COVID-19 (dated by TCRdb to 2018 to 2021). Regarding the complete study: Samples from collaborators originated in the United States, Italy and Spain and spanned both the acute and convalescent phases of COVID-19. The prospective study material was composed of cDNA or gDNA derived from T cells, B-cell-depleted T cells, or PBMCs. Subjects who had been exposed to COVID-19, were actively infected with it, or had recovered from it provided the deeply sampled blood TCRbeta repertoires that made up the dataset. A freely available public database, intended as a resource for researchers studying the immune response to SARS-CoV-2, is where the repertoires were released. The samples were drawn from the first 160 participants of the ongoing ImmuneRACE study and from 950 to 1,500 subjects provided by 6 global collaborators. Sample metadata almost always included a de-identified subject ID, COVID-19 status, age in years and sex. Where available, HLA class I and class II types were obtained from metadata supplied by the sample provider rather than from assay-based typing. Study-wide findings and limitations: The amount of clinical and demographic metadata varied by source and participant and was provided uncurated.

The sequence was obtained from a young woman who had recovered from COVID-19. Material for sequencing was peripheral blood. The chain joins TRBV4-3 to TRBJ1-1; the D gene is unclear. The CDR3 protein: CASSQHRNTEAFF. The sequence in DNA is TGCGCCAGCAGCCAACACAGAAACACTGAAGCTTTCTTT.